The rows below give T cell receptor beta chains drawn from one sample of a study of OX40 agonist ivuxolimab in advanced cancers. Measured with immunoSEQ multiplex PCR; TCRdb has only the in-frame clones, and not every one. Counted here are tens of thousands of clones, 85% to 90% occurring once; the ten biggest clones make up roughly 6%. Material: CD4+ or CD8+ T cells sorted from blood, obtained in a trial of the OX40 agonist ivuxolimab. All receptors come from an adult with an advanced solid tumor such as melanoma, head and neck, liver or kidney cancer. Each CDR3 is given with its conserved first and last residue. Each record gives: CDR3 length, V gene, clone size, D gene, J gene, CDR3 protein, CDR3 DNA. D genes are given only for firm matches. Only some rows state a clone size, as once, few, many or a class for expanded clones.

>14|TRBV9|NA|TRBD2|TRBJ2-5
CASSVLGGRETQYF
TGTGCCAGCAGCGTGCTCGGCGGGAGAGAGACCCAGTACTTC
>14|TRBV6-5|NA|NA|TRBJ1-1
CASTSTGGNTEAFF
TGTGCCAGCACCTCAACTGGGGGTAACACTGAAGCTTTCTTT
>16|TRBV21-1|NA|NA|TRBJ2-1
CASSKARGRSYNEQFF
TGTGCCAGCAGCAAAGCTAGGGGCCGTTCCTACAATGAGCAGTTCTTC
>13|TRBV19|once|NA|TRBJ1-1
CASSEQRNTEAFF
TGTGCCAGTAGTGAACAGCGGAACACTGAAGCTTTCTTT
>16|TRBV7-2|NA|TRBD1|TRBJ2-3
CASILKQGNGLDTQYF
TGTGCCAGCATCCTAAAACAGGGGAACGGTTTGGATACGCAGTATTTT
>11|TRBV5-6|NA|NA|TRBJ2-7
CASSLLGEQYF
TGTGCCAGCAGCTTACTGGGCGAGCAGTACTTC
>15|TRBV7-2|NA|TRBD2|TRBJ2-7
CASSLEPSGSYEQYF
TGTGCCAGCAGCTTAGAACCTAGCGGGAGTTACGAGCAGTACTTC
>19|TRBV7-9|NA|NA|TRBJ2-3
CASSFTGEMSSGFTDTQYF
TGTGCCAGCAGCTTTACAGGGGAAATGTCTAGCGGTTTTACAGATACGCAGTATTTT
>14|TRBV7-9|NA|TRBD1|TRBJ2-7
CASSSSGTGYEQYF
TGTGCCAGCAGCTCCTCCGGGACAGGTTACGAGCAGTACTTC
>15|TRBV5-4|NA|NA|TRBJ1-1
CASSQGGGLNTEAFF
TGTGCCAGCAGCCAGGGCGGGGGCCTGAACACTGAAGCTTTCTTT
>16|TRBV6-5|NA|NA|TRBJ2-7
CASSYSGTTIPLEQYF
TGTGCCAGCAGTTACAGCGGGACAACAATCCCCCTCGAGCAGTACTTC
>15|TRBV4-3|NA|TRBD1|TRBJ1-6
CASSQEGQGGSPLHF
TGCGCCAGCAGCCAGGAAGGACAGGGCGGTTCACCCCTCCACTTT
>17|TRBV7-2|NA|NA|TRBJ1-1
CASSLFYLDSTEGEAFF
TGTGCCAGCAGCTTATTTTATCTGGACAGTACAGAGGGTGAAGCTTTCTTT
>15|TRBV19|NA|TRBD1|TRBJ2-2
CASSIGTGNTGELFF
TGTGCCAGTAGTATAGGGACAGGCAACACCGGGGAGCTGTTTTTT
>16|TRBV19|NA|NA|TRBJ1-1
CASNGDTGVRDTEAFF
TGTGCCAGTAACGGGGACACGGGGGTTCGGGACACTGAAGCTTTCTTT
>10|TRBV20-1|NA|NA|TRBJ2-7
CSADLYEQYF
TGCAGTGCGGACCTCTACGAGCAGTACTTC
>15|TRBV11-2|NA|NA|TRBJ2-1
CASRLALSSYNEQFF
TGTGCCAGCAGGCTAGCGCTTAGCTCCTACAATGAGCAGTTCTTC
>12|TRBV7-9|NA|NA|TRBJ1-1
CASNPFRLEAFF
TGTGCCAGCAACCCATTTAGGCTGGAAGCTTTCTTT
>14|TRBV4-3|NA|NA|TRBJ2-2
CASSQEEGAGELFF
TGCGCCAGCAGCCAAGAAGAGGGAGCCGGGGAGCTGTTTTTT
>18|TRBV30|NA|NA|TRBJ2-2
CAWSGWGLRAPNTGELFF
TGTGCCTGGAGTGGCTGGGGTCTTAGGGCCCCGAACACCGGGGAGCTGTTTTTT
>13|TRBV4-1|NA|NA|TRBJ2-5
CASSQQVGETQYF
TGCGCCAGCAGCCAACAGGTGGGAGAGACCCAGTACTTC
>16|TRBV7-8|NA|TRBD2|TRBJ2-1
CASSLGVGRVDNEQFF
TGTGCCAGCAGCTTAGGTGTCGGGAGGGTGGACAATGAGCAGTTCTTC
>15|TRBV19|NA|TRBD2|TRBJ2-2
CASSIGGRATGELFF
TGTGCCAGTAGTATTGGCGGGAGGGCCACCGGGGAGCTGTTTTTT
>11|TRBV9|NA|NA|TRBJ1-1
CASSRGGEAFF
TGTGCCAGCAGCCGTGGAGGTGAAGCTTTCTTT